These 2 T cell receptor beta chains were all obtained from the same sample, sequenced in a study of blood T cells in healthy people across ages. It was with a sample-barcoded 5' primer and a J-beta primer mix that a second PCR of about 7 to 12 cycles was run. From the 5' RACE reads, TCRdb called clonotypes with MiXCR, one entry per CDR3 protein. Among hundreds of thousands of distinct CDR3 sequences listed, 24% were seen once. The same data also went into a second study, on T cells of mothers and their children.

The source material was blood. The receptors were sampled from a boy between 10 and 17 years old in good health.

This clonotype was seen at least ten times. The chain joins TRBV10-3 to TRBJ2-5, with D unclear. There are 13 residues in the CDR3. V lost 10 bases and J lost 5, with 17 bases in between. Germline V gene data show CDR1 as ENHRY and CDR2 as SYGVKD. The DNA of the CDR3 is TGTGCCACCCAAAATCAAAATCGTGAGACCCAGTACTTC. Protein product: CATQNQNRETQYF.

CDR3 in DNA: TGCAGTGCTAGAGGTCTGAGGGGATACAATGAGCAGTTCTTC. Amino acid sequence: CSARGLRGYNEQFF. J is TRBJ2-1 and V is TRBV20-1; TRBD1 or TRBD2 may be the D gene (5 bases each). Germline V lookup: CDR1 DFQATT, CDR2 SNEGSKA (reference sequence). This CDR3 contains 14 residues. V dropped 1 base and J dropped 4 bases, with 11 bases sitting between them.